The T cell receptor (beta chain) under discussion was sequenced for a study of blood T cell repertoires in COVID-19. About the study: Some COVID-19 samples were acute and others convalescent; all came from the United States, Italy and Spain.

This clone was observed a few times. The germline V gene encodes CDR1 SGHDT and CDR2 YYEEEE. Germline trimming cut 0 bases from V and 4 bases from J; bases unmatched to any gene: 5. This CDR3 spans 17 amino acids. The protocol was immunoSEQ multiplex PCR, while the TCRdb copy is restricted to in-frame clones and leaves out a portion. The sample carries just over 150,000 clones, 90% to 95% recorded once. The chain couples TRBV5-6 to TRBJ2-3; TRBD2 matches at 13 bases. The sequencing sample was made of peripheral blood. This TCR was recovered from a woman aged 50 to 60 with acute or convalescent COVID-19. In DNA form, the CDR3 reads TGTGCCAGCAGCTTGGGACTAGCGGGAGGAAAAGCAGATACGCAGTATTTT. It specifies CASSLGLAGGKADTQYF.